The 22 T cell receptor beta chains below come from one sample, sequenced in a study of EBV T-cell therapy then PD-1 blockade in nasopharyngeal carcinoma. No cognate antigen is known for these TCRs. Indicated treatment: AdE1-LMPpoly-expanded autologous EBV-specific T-cell therapy followed by anti-PD-1 nivolumab. Sequenced by immunoSEQ multiplex PCR; TCRdb stores in-frame clones only, minus some. The sample lists some 20,000 clones; over 75% were seen once. This sample comprised CD8+ T cells from blood, obtained around day 60 from a patient whose treatment included autologous EBV-specific T cells and nivolumab. The receptors were sampled from a middle-aged man with nasopharyngeal carcinoma.

The chain has TRBV27 and TRBJ1-5, with unresolved D. Per the germline V gene, CDR1 is MNHEY and CDR2 is SMNVEV (reference sequence). The length of the CDR3 is 14 residues. Trimming pared 3 bases from V and 9 bases from J, leaving 15 bases between. CDR3 DNA sequence: TGTGCCAGCAGTTTCAGCCCGGTCGGCGGGCCCCAGCATTTT. It translates to CASSFSPVGGPQHF.

V and J are TRBV24-1 and TRBJ2-1; 10 bases agree with TRBD1. This CDR3 region has 18 residues. Trimming cost V 4 bases and J 2 bases; bases outside gene matches: 10. Germline CDR1 reads KGHDR; CDR2 reads SFDVKD. The chain's CDR3 is CATSESRDRGGAYNEQFF. The CDR3 region has the DNA TGTGCCACCAGTGAATCCCGGGACAGGGGAGGCGCCTACAATGAGCAGTTCTTC.

The rearrangement joins TRBV7-8 to TRBJ2-7, with no clear D. V was pared by 1 base and J by 1 base, with 8 bases between. CDR3 length: 14 residues. Germline CDR1 and CDR2: SGHVS and FQNEAQ. Written as DNA, the CDR3 is TGTGCCAGCAGCTTAGTGGCCGGTTCCTACGAGCAGTACTTC. Protein product: CASSLVAGSYEQYF.

The rearrangement joins TRBV2 to TRBJ1-2; TRBD1 is a possible D gene (6 bases). Germline V gene lookup returns CDR1 SNHLY and CDR2 FYNNEI. V was pared by 1 base and J by 4 bases, with 13 bases between. This CDR3 comprises 15 residues. The CDR3 loop is CASSEGAGESYGYTF. CDR3 nucleotide sequence: TGTGCCAGCAGTGAAGGGGCAGGGGAATCCTATGGCTACACCTTC.

The CDR3 bases are TGTGCCAGTAGTATAAAGTCCTTCCCGGGACAGGGACTTACCGGGGAGCTGTTTTTT. Translating gives CASSIKSFPGQGLTGELFF. V gene TRBV19 combines with J gene TRBJ2-2, with 9 bases matching TRBD1. The CDR3 is 19 residues long. Losses at the gene ends were 2 bases for V and 5 bases for J; bases not matched to a gene: 15. CDR1 and CDR2 from the germline V gene are LNHDA and SQIVND (reference sequence). Full variable domain (missing parts from reference TRBV19 and TRBJ2-2): DGGITQSPKYLFRKEGQNVTLSCEQNLNHDAMYWYRQDPGQGLRLIYYSQIVNDFQKGDIAEGYSVSREKKESFPLTVTSAQKNPTAFYLCASSIKSFPGQGLTGELFFGEGSRLTVL.

The chain links TRBV15 to TRBJ1-2, with unresolved D. Germline lookup yields CDR1 LNHNV and CDR2 YYDKDF (reference sequence). Between the trimmed V and J ends, which lost 0 bases and 1 base, there was a span of 9 bases. The CDR3 covers 15 residues. This CDR3 is CATSRDVVLNYGYTF. The CDR3 DNA reads TGTGCCACCAGCAGAGACGTTGTTCTTAACTATGGCTACACCTTC.

The rearrangement uses TRBV5-4 and TRBJ1-1; D remains unclear. Germline CDR1 reads SGHNT; CDR2 reads YYREEE (reference sequence). This CDR3 is 15 amino acids long. V was trimmed by 0 bases and J by 1 base, leaving 10 bases between them. The CDR3 region is CASSLDLDTNTEAFF. The CDR3 coding sequence is TGTGCCAGCAGCTTGGATCTTGACACGAACACTGAAGCTTTCTTT.

The J gene is TRBJ1-1, the V gene TRBV18; possible D gene TRBD1, 6 bases. V dropped 3 bases and J dropped 5 bases, with 13 bases sitting between them. CDR3 length: 14 amino acids. Germline V gene lookup returns CDR1 KGHSH and CDR2 LQKENI. CDR3 nucleotide sequence: TGTGCCAGCTCACCGGTGGGGGGCGGGACTGAAGCTTTCTTT. Translation: CASSPVGGGTEAFF.

The V and J genes are TRBV6-6 and TRBJ1-3; D perhaps matches TRBD1 (6 bases). The V end was cut by 7 bases, the J end by 1 base, with 11 bases between. Germline V gene sequence: CDR1 MNHNY, CDR2 SVGAGI (reference sequence). The length of the CDR3 is 14 residues. CDR3 amino acids: CASIPQGSGNTIYF. The CDR3 DNA sequence: TGTGCCAGCATCCCGCAGGGGTCTGGAAACACCATATATTTT.

V is TRBV6-5 and J is TRBJ2-4; D uncertain. CDR1 is MNHEY and CDR2 is SVGAGI in the germline V gene. There are 14 residues in the CDR3. Trimming left V 0 bases short and J 5 bases short, with 8 bases between. The CDR3 DNA is TGTGCCAGCAGTTACTCGGGTCTTCAAAACATTCAGTACTTC. It translates to CASSYSGLQNIQYF.

The rearrangement uses TRBV2 and TRBJ2-7; D is unclear. Trimming removed 0 bases from V and 0 bases from J, with 9 bases in between. The CDR3 totals 15 residues. The germline gives CDR1 SNHLY, CDR2 FYNNEI. The DNA of the CDR3 is TGTGCCAGCAGTGAAGCGCGACGGAGCTCCTACGAGCAGTACTTC. Residues: CASSEARRSSYEQYF. Variable domain in full (rest from reference TRBV2 and TRBJ2-7): EPEVTQTPSHQVTQMGQEVILRCVPISNHLYFYWYRQILGQKVEFLVSFYNNEISEKSEIFDDQFSVERPDGSNFTLKIRSTKLEDSAMYFCASSEARRSSYEQYFGPGTRLTVT.

V gene TRBV3-1 (or the pseudogene TRBV3-2) combines with J gene TRBJ1-2, with D maybe TRBD1 (5 bases). The CDR3 runs to 16 residues. Between the trimmed V and J ends, which lost 0 bases and 4 bases, there was a span of 15 bases. Germline loops: CDR1 LGHDT, CDR2 YNNKEL (reference sequence). The CDR3 loop reads CASSQDNQGISYGYTF. CDR3 nucleotides: TGTGCCAGCAGCCAAGATAACCAGGGTATTTCCTATGGCTACACCTTC.

The chain recombines TRBV7-3 with TRBJ1-6, with TRBD1 as a possible D gene (5 bases). Germline CDR1 SGHTA, CDR2 FQGTGA. CDR3 size: 14 residues. Trimming took off 2 bases at V and 7 bases at J, with 9 bases between the two ends. The CDR3 sequence: CASSLQGDNSPLHF. CDR3 DNA sequence: TGTGCCAGCAGCTTACAGGGCGACAATTCACCCCTCCACTTT.

The chain uses TRBV6-5 and TRBJ1-2; unclear D gene. The CDR3 consists of 13 residues. Germline-derived CDR1 and CDR2 are MNHEY and SVGAGI. The germline V and J ends were trimmed by 6 bases and 5 bases, with 13 bases remaining between them. DNA for the CDR3: TGTGCCAGCAGCCCGGCCGGCAATTATGGCTACACCTTC. Its protein is CASSPAGNYGYTF.

The rearrangement links TRBV7-2 to TRBJ2-3, with 12 bases aligning to TRBD1. Trimming cost V 6 bases and J 4 bases; bases outside gene matches: 11. Germline lookup yields CDR1 SGHTA and CDR2 FQGNSA. The CDR3 has 17 amino acids. CDR3 nucleotides: TGTGCCAGCAGGCGCGGGACAGGGGGCTTCCGGGCAGATACGCAGTATTTT. This codes for CASRRGTGGFRADTQYF.

Written as DNA, the CDR3 is TGTGCCAGCAGTGACTCGCAGAACAATGAGCAGTTCTTC. It translates to CASSDSQNNEQFF. The J gene is TRBJ2-1, the V gene TRBV6-4, with D hard to call. The CDR3 runs to 13 residues. Germline V gene data show CDR1 as MRHNA and CDR2 as SNTAGT. V was trimmed by 0 bases and J by 5 bases, leaving 5 bases between them.

The chain uses TRBV6-4 and TRBJ2-5; 8 bases are a match to TRBD1. V shed 2 bases and J 7 bases; nucleotides not matched to a gene: 6. The CDR3 runs to 14 residues. Germline lookup yields CDR1 MRHNA and CDR2 SNTAGT. CDR3 protein: CASSDGQGLGTQYF. The CDR3 DNA sequence: TGTGCCAGCAGTGACGGACAGGGTTTGGGGACCCAGTACTTC.

V usage is TRBV29-1 and J usage is TRBJ2-3; D is undetermined. Trimming stripped 1 base from V and 7 bases from J, with 6 bases between. Germline V CDR1 and CDR2: SQVTM, ANQGSEA. The CDR3 consists of 11 residues. The CDR3, as DNA: TGCAGCGTTGAAGTAGCTAATACGCAGTATTTT. It specifies CSVEVANTQYF.

The V and J genes are TRBV6-4 and TRBJ2-1; D perhaps matches TRBD1 (5 bases). The germline V gene has CDR1 MRHNA and CDR2 SNTAGT. This CDR3 has 15 amino acids. V lost 2 bases and J lost 6, with 14 bases in between. CDR3 in amino acids: CASSDAAGSGNEQFF. The CDR3 DNA is TGTGCCAGCAGTGACGCGGCAGGGTCGGGCAATGAGCAGTTCTTC.

This chain links TRBV29-1 with TRBJ1-2; 9 nucleotides match TRBD1. V lost 1 base and J lost 12; bases outside the gene matches: 15. This CDR3 contains 15 residues. Germline values: CDR1 SQVTM, CDR2 ANQGSEA. CDR3 coding DNA: TGCAGCGTTGAAGGGGATGAGGGACAGGGTCCGTCGGACACCTTC. Amino acids: CSVEGDEGQGPSDTF.

This chain links TRBV4-2 with TRBJ1-2, with TRBD1 identical over 8 bases. Trimming removed 0 bases from V and 6 bases from J; junction bases left unmatched: 9. The CDR3 is 16 residues long. The germline gives CDR1 LGHNA, CDR2 YNFKEQ. This CDR3 is CASSQDMSGGRNGYTF. CDR3 DNA: TGTGCCAGCAGCCAAGATATGTCAGGGGGCCGGAATGGCTACACCTTC.

The chain couples TRBV7-9 to TRBJ2-5, with D possibly being TRBD1 (6 bases). This CDR3 region has 15 residues. CDR1 and CDR2 (germline): SEHNR, FQNEAQ (reference sequence). With 3 bases removed from V and 3 bases from J, the gap between germline ends came to 14 bases. The CDR3 loop is CASSLGSEGEETQYF. The CDR3 bases are TGTGCCAGCAGCTTGGGATCCGAGGGGGAAGAGACCCAGTACTTC.